Shown below are 12 T cell receptor beta chains from a single sample sequenced in a study of neurological immune-mediated disorders. TCRdb ran MiXCR on the 5' RACE reads and lists one entry per CDR3 protein. The table lists tens of thousands of distinct CDR3 sequences, about 9.4% of them singletons. Sequenced material: PBMCs. These TCRs come from a man aged 40-49 years in good health.

On this clonotype itself: At one end, the junction sequence differs from germline, possibly due to a read error. This chain connects TRBV27 to TRBJ2-1; D is possibly TRBD2 (5 bases). The CDR3 sequence is 16 residues long. The germline CDR1 and CDR2 sequences are MNHEY and SMNVEV (reference sequence). The CDR3 here is CASSLLVRASSNEQFF. DNA for the CDR3: TGTGCCAGCAGTTTATTAGTGCGGGCCTCCTCCAATGAGCAGTTCTTC.

In this sample, this clonotype turned up many times. The chain carries TRBV12-3 or TRBV12-4 and TRBJ2-1; 9 bases fit TRBD2. Germline trimming cut 4 bases from V and 0 bases from J; bases unmatched to any gene: 7. The CDR3 has 17 residues. CDR3 protein: CASSWGTSPSSYNEQFF. DNA for the CDR3: TGTGCCAGCAGTTGGGGGACTAGCCCGAGCTCCTACAATGAGCAGTTCTTC.

This clonotype appeared many times. This chain connects TRBV7-9 to TRBJ1-1; TRBD1 matches at 11 bases. Germline V lookup: CDR1 SEHNR, CDR2 FQNEAQ (reference sequence). The CDR3 is 19 amino acids. The junction had 16 bases not matched to a gene; V was cut back by 5 bases and J by 2 bases. CDR3 residues: CASSPWTGGLPNLNTEAFF. The CDR3 bases are TGTGCCAGCAGCCCTTGGACAGGGGGCCTCCCAAACTTAAACACTGAAGCTTTCTTT.

This clonotype was recorded at least ten times. The chain recombines TRBV20-1 with TRBJ2-7; 8 bases are shared with TRBD2. Losses at the gene ends were 4 bases for V and 0 bases for J; bases not matched to a gene: 5. CDR3 length equals 14 residues. From germline, CDR1 is DFQATT and CDR2 SNEGSKA (reference sequence). CDR3 nucleotides: TGCAGTGCTACCCAGCGGGGGAGCTCCTACGAGCAGTACTTC. Its protein product is CSATQRGSSYEQYF.

A word on this clonotype: Just one base apart from a much larger clone, this may be a read error. The genes are TRBV7-2 and TRBJ2-2, with a weak D call TRBD1 (5 bases). The CDR3 runs 14 residues. CDR1 and CDR2 (germline): SGHTA, FQGNSA. CDR3 nucleotide sequence: TGTGCCATCAGCAGGGCAACGAACACCGGGGAGCTGTTTTTT. Amino acid sequence: CAISRATNTGELFF.

This clonotype was seen repeatedly, ten times or more. The rearrangement uses TRBV5-1 and TRBJ2-2; a possible D gene is TRBD1 (6 bases). Germline lookup yields CDR1 SGHRS and CDR2 YFSETQ. CDR3 length: 15 amino acids. Trimming shortened V by 1 base and J by 3 bases, and 10 bases separated the two germline ends. The CDR3 nucleotides read TGCGCCAGCAGCTTGACAGGGTTTGACACCGGGGAGCTGTTTTTT. Translation: CASSLTGFDTGELFF.

This clonotype appeared many times. V usage is TRBV2 and J usage is TRBJ1-1, with a tentative D call TRBD1 (6 bases). The CDR3 loop spans 14 amino acids. V shed 7 bases and J shed 1 base, with 13 bases lying between them. Germline CDR1 reads SNHLY; CDR2 reads FYNNEI. The CDR3: CASKGGAPNTEAFF. In nucleotides, the CDR3 is TGTGCCAGCAAAGGGGGGGCTCCGAACACTGAAGCTTTCTTT.

The rearrangement uses TRBV27 and TRBJ1-4; TRBD1 matches at 9 bases. The CDR3 totals 15 residues. Germline CDR1 and CDR2: MNHEY and SMNVEV (reference sequence). J gave up 7 bases and V 4 bases, and 7 bases lay outside the gene matches. The DNA for the CDR3 is TGTGCCAGCAGTTCCCTCCAGACAGGGGGTGAAAAACTGTTTTTT. Its translation: CASSSLQTGGEKLFF.

This clonotype was found many times. The chain links TRBV5-5 to TRBJ2-7; D is possibly TRBD1 (6 bases). The germline V gene has CDR1 SGHKS and CDR2 YYEKEE (reference sequence). V dropped 4 bases and J dropped 4 bases, with 15 bases sitting between them. The CDR3 has 14 amino acids. Here the CDR3 reads CASSPGQGNYEQYF. As DNA, the CDR3 is TGTGCCAGCAGCCCTGGGCAGGGGAATTACGAGCAGTACTTC.

The table lists this clonotype with many counts. This chain links TRBV6-5 with TRBJ2-7; 10 positions agree with TRBD2. Germline trimming cut 1 base from V and 3 bases from J; bases unmatched to any gene: 6. Germline V lookup: CDR1 MNHEY, CDR2 SVGAGI. The CDR3 is 16 amino acids. The CDR3 sequence: CASSYFSSGSDYEQYF. The DNA for the CDR3 is TGTGCCAGCAGTTACTTTTCTAGCGGGAGTGACTACGAGCAGTACTTC.

This clonotype was counted a few times. V and J are TRBV14 and TRBJ1-2; perhaps TRBD1 as D (5 bases). Germline lookup yields CDR1 SGHDN and CDR2 FVKESK. Trimming cost V 1 base and J 4 bases, with 10 bases left between them. The CDR3 consists of 14 residues. CDR3 amino acids: CASSQVGHPYGYTF. DNA for the CDR3: TGTGCCAGCAGCCAAGTGGGGCATCCCTATGGCTACACCTTC.

This clonotype was seen repeatedly, ten times or more. The chain joins TRBV10-3 to TRBJ2-7; D is uncertain. V lost 4 bases to trimming and J lost 2 bases, with 3 bases between them. The germline gives CDR1 ENHRY, CDR2 SYGVKD. The CDR3 is 11 residues long. The CDR3 bases are TGTGCCATCAGTGTTCCCTACGAGCAGTACTTC. Its protein is CAISVPYEQYF.